The following is a T cell receptor (beta chain) sequence with its context. Its target is not known. The sample belongs to a study of monozygotic twins with inflammatory bowel disease. Overall study findings and caveats: Clonotype overlap with others was lower in IBD patients than in healthy twins, a difference that was greatest with disease activity. Twin pairs that were concordant did not differ from discordant pairs in repertoire similarity, possibly from limited power.

The CDR3 has 17 residues. CDR1 and CDR2 (germline): SGHRS, YFSETQ. Template switching incorporated UMIs with a 6-nucleotide sample barcode. TCRdb reprocessed the 5' RACE reads and keeps a single row for each CDR3 protein, giving no DNA. Its listing shows around 450,000 distinct CDR3 sequences. This TCR was recovered from a human donor with ulcerative colitis or Crohn's disease, or a healthy co-twin of an affected twin (not recorded which). The sample consisted of blood. The rearrangement links TRBV5-1 to TRBJ2-5; TCRdb picks TRBD1, but there is no DNA to check that call. The CDR3 reads CASSLVPGAGAQETQYF.